This TCR beta chain was identified during a study of OX40 agonist ivuxolimab in advanced cancers. Looking at the study overall: People who had prior anti-PD-1, anti-PD-L1 or anti-CTLA-4 therapy could take part, and approximately 43% had some. In three patients, partial responses were observed, one with hepatocellular carcinoma and two with cutaneous melanoma. Study-level findings and limits: Expanded clones were, on average, more numerous in CD8+ T cells than in CD4+.

This clone was picked up one time. Antigen specificity is unknown. The method was immunoSEQ multiplex PCR; TCRdb's version includes in-frame clones alone and lacks a portion of them. The sample includes approximately 11,000 clones, approximately 69% seen only once; the top ten take roughly 37%. Germline loops: CDR1 SGHAT, CDR2 FQDESV (reference sequence). Trimming at V came to 5 bases and at J to 4 bases, leaving 6 bases not matched to a gene. The CDR3 runs to 14 residues. The clonotype was recovered from an adult with an advanced solid tumor such as melanoma, head and neck, liver or kidney cancer. This material consisted of CD4+ or CD8+ T cells sorted from blood, taken in a trial of the OX40 agonist ivuxolimab. The rearrangement links TRBV11-1 to TRBJ2-5; 8 bases map to TRBD1. The CDR3 reads CASSRAGGPETQYF. For the CDR3, the DNA is TGTGCCAGCAGCAGGGCAGGGGGCCCAGAGACCCAGTACTTC.